The sample holds a few counts of the clone carrying this TCR beta chain. This CDR3 comprises 18 residues. V trimming: 3 bases; J trimming: 0 bases; junction bases outside the gene matches: 15. Germline V gene lookup returns CDR1 DFQATT and CDR2 SNEGSKA (reference sequence). Unique molecular identifiers were used in preparing the TCRbeta library. TCRdb recomputed calls from the PCR reads with MiXCR, one row per CDR3 protein. Counted here are approximately 340,000 distinct CDR3 sequences, approximately 10% occurring once; the ten biggest clones make up 2% to 3%. These data are taken from a study of T-cell reconstitution after alpha-beta-depleted transplantation in children.

The V call is TRBV20-1, the J call TRBJ1-2; 8 bases map to TRBD1. Sample: PBMCs from the stem cell graft donor, taken from the stem cell graft. This clonotype was sampled from a human donor who donated a stem cell graft to a child with acute lymphoblastic leukemia. The CDR3 reads CSARGTGTESAANYGYTF. CDR3 bases: TGCAGTGCTAGGGGGACAGGTACCGAAAGCGCGGCTAACTATGGCTACACCTTC.